Below, 12 T cell receptor beta chains from the same sample are listed, as sequenced in a study of CD8 T cells in Susac syndrome. The authors reverse transcribed roughly 0.5 to 1 ug RNA with random hexamers. TCRdb re-called the immunoSEQ multiplex PCR reads through MiXCR, storing one row per CDR3 protein. The sample yields 150,000 to 200,000 distinct CDR3 sequences, 90% to 95% seen once. The specimen was CD4+ T cells from PBMCs. These receptors were obtained from a human donor with multiple sclerosis.

The chain links TRBV3-1 to TRBJ2-4; 8 nucleotides align to TRBD1. V shed 3 bases and J 7 bases; nucleotides not matched to a gene: 8. Germline CDR1 is LGHDT and CDR2 is YNNKEL (reference sequence). The CDR3 extends over 15 amino acids. CDR3 sequence reads: CASSHLQGAGNIQYF. The DNA for the CDR3 is TGTGCCAGCAGCCACCTCCAGGGGGCTGGCAACATTCAGTACTTC.

The chain carries TRBV28 and TRBJ2-5, with D hard to call. V gave up 6 bases and J gave up 2 bases, with 10 bases separating them. This CDR3 comprises 13 residues. The germline V gene has CDR1 MDHEN and CDR2 SYDVKM. CDR3 sequence (DNA): TGTGCCAGCAGGGGTGGAGCTCAAGAGACCCAGTACTTC. The encoded protein is CASRGGAQETQYF.

The rearrangement links TRBV5-1 to TRBJ1-2; 7 positions match TRBD1. The trim removed 3 bases at V and 5 bases at J, leaving 7 bases unmatched. CDR1 SGHRS and CDR2 YFSETQ come from the germline V gene. The CDR3 totals 14 residues. CDR3 sequence (DNA): TGCGCCAGCAGCTCGGAGGGGGCCGGATATGGCTACACCTTC. Translation: CASSSEGAGYGYTF.

V gene TRBV7-2 combines with J gene TRBJ2-3; D not resolved. The ends were cut back, 2 bases at V and 6 bases at J, with 9 bases in the middle. The CDR3 covers 13 residues. Germline V gives CDR1 SGHTA, CDR2 FQGNSA. CDR3 sequence reads: CASSLSTRDTQYF. The CDR3 DNA is TGTGCCAGCAGCTTATCGACGAGGGATACGCAGTATTTT.

The chain recombines TRBV30 with TRBJ2-2; 7 bases align to TRBD2. Trimming cost V 0 bases and J 4 bases; bases outside gene matches: 8. The CDR3 totals 16 residues. The germline V gene encodes CDR1 GTSNPN and CDR2 SVGIG (reference sequence). CDR3 in amino acids: CAWSVLAGVPTGELFF. The DNA for the CDR3 is TGTGCCTGGAGTGTACTTGCGGGAGTGCCCACCGGGGAGCTGTTTTTT. The complete variable domain, with remaining parts taken from reference TRBV30 and TRBJ2-2, reads SQTIHQWPATLVQPVGSPLSLECTVEGTSNPNLYWYRQAAGRGLQLLFYSVGIGQISSEVPQNLSASRPQDRQFILSSKKLLLSDSGFYLCAWSVLAGVPTGELFFGEGSRLTVL.

The chain couples TRBV12-3 or TRBV12-4 to TRBJ2-3, with 8 bases matching TRBD2. The CDR3 covers 17 residues. J lost 3 bases, V lost 1 base, and 9 bases had no gene match. CDR3 nucleotides: TGTGCCAGCAGTTTAGGGCTAGCGGGCGCTATAACAGATACGCAGTATTTT. Translating it yields CASSLGLAGAITDTQYF.

The chain joins TRBV10-2 to TRBJ2-1; D might be TRBD1 (6 bases). Per germline, CDR1 WSHSY and CDR2 SAAADI. This CDR3 region has 15 residues. The V and J ends lost 5 bases and 1 base respectively, with 12 bases between them. DNA of the CDR3: TGCGCCAGCAGTACAGGGAGAGTGTCCTACAATGAGCAGTTCTTC. Amino acid sequence: CASSTGRVSYNEQFF.

This chain connects TRBV7-7 to TRBJ2-5, with 14 bases matching TRBD2. The CDR3 loop spans 16 amino acids. Germline lookup yields CDR1 SSHAT and CDR2 FNYEAQ (reference sequence). The V gene end was trimmed by 4 bases and the J gene end by 5 bases; junction bases not matched to a gene: 6. The CDR3 DNA is TGTGCCAGCAGCTCGGGACTAGCGGGAGTGGAGGAGACCCAGTACTTC. Amino acids: CASSSGLAGVEETQYF.

This chain's CDR3 is CASSLDRGNEQFF. CDR3 bases: TGTGCCAGCAGCTTGGACAGGGGAAATGAGCAGTTCTTC. This chain joins TRBV11-2 and TRBJ2-1, with 9 bases aligning to TRBD1. V lost 3 bases, J lost 7 bases, and 1 base stayed unmatched. The CDR3 sequence is 13 residues long. Germline-derived CDR1 and CDR2 are SGHAT and FQNNGV.

CDR3: CASRSRETQYF. In DNA, the CDR3 is TGTGCCAGCAGGTCCCGAGAGACCCAGTACTTC. V gene TRBV6-6 combines with J gene TRBJ2-5; no definite D call. The germline V gene encodes CDR1 MNHNY and CDR2 SVGAGI (reference sequence). V was trimmed by 6 bases and J by 4 bases, leaving 6 bases between them. The CDR3 loop spans 11 amino acids.

Comments on this clonotype: Mismatch with germline at one junction end may stem from a read error. This chain connects TRBV2 to TRBJ1-6; no clear D. There are 15 residues in the CDR3. In germline, CDR1 is SNHLY, CDR2 FYNNEI. CDR3 in amino acids: CANSESEGGNSPLHF. For the CDR3, the DNA is TGTGCCAACAGTGAATCTGAGGGAGGTAATTCACCCCTCCACTTT.

As concerns this clonotype: One junction end does not reproduce the germline sequence, and a read error may be involved. The V gene is TRBV7-9, the J gene TRBJ1-4; no clear D. Germline CDR1 reads SEHNR; CDR2 reads FQNEAQ (reference sequence). This CDR3 is built from 12 residues. This chain's CDR3 is CASSPRPGSLTF. In DNA, the CDR3 is TGTGCCAGCAGCCCCCGCCCGGGATCCCTCACTTTT.